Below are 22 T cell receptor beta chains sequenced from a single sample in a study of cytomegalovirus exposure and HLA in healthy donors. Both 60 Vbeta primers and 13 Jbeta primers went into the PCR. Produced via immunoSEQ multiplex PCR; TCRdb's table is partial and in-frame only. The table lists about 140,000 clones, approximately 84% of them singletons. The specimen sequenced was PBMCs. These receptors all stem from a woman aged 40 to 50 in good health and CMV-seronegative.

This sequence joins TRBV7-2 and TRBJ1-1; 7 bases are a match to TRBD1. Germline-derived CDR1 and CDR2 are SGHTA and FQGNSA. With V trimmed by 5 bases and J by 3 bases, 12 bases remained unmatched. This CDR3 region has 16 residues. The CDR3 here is CASSPQGVGQHTEAFF. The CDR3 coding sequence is TGTGCCAGCAGCCCGCAAGGGGTGGGACAGCACACTGAAGCTTTCTTT.

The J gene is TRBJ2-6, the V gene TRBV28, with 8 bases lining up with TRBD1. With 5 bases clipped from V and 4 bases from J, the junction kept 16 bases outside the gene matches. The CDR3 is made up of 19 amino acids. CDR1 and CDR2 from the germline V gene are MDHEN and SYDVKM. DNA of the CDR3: TGTGCCAGCAGTCAACACAGGGGGAACCTCTTTGCGGGGGCCAACGTCCTGACTTTC. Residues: CASSQHRGNLFAGANVLTF.

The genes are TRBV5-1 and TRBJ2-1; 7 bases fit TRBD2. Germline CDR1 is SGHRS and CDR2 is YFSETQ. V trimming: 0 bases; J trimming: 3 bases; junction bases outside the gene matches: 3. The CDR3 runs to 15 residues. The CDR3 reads CASSLARDYYNEQFF. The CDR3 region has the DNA TGCGCCAGCAGCTTGGCCCGGGACTACTACAATGAGCAGTTCTTC. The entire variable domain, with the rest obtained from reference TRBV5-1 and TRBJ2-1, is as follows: KAGVTQTPRYLIKTRGQQVTLSCSPISGHRSVSWYQQTPGQGLQFLFEYFSETQRNKGNFPGRFSGRQFSNSRSEMNVSTLELGDSALYLCASSLARDYYNEQFFGPGTRLTVL.

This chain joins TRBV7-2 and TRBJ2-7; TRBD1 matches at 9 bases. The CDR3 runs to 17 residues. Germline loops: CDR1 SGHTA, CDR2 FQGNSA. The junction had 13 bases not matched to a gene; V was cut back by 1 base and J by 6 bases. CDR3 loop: CASSLDLSGTGLFEQYF. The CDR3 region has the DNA TGTGCCAGCAGCTTAGACCTATCCGGGACAGGGCTTTTCGAGCAGTACTTC. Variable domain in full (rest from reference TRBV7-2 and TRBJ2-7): GAGVSQSPSNKVTEKGKDVELRCDPISGHTALYWYRQSLGQGLEFLIYFQGNSAPDKSGLPSDRFSAERTGGSVSTLTIQRTQQEDSAVYLCASSLDLSGTGLFEQYFGPGTRLTVT.

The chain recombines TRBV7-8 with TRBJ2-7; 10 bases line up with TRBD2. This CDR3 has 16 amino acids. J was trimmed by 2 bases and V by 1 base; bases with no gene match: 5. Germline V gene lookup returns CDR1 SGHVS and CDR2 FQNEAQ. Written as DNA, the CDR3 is TGTGCCAGCAGCTTAGGGAGCGGGAGGGCCACCTACGAGCAGTACTTC. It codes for CASSLGSGRATYEQYF. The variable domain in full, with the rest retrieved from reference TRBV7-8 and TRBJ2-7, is GAGVSQSPRYKVAKRGQDVALRCDPISGHVSLFWYQQALGQGPEFLTYFQNEAQLDKSGLPSDRFFAERPEGSVSTLKIQRTQQEDSAVYLCASSLGSGRATYEQYFGPGTRLTVT.

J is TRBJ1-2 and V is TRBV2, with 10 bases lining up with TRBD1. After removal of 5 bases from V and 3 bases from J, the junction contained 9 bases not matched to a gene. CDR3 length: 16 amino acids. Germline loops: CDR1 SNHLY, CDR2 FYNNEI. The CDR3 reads CASSPPEGQGDYGYTF. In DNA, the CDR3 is TGTGCCAGCAGTCCCCCGGAAGGACAGGGGGACTATGGCTACACCTTC.

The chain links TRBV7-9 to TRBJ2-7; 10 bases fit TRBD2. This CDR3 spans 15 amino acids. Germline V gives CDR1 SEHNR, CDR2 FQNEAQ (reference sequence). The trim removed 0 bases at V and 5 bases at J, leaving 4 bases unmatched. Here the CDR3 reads CASSLAASGSHEQYF. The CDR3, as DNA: TGTGCCAGCAGCTTAGCGGCTAGCGGGAGCCACGAGCAGTACTTC.

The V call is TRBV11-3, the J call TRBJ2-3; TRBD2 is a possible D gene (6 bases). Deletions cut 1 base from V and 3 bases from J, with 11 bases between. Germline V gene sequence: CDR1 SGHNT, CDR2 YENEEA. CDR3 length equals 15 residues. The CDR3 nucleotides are TGTGCCAGCAGCTTAGCCTCGGGAGTTACAGATACGCAGTATTTT. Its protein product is CASSLASGVTDTQYF.

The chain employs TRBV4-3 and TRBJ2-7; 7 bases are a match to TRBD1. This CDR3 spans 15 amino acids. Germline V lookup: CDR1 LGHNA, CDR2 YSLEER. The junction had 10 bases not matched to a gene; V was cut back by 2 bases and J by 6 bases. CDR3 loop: CASSQKTGSAVEQYF. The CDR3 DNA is TGCGCCAGCAGCCAAAAGACAGGGTCGGCTGTCGAGCAGTACTTC.

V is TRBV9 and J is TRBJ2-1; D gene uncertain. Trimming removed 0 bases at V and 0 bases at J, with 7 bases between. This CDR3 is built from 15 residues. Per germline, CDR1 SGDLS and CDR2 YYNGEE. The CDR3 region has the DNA TGTGCCAGCAGCGTAGGTTCTAGCTCCTACAATGAGCAGTTCTTC. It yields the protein CASSVGSSSYNEQFF.

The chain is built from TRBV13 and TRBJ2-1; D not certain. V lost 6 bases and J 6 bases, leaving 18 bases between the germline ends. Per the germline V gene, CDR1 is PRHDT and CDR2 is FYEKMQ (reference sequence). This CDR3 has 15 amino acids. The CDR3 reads CASSRATLPSNEQFF. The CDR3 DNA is TGTGCCAGCAGTCGCGCGACACTCCCTTCCAATGAGCAGTTCTTC.

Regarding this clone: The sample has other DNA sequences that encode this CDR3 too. The CDR3 loop is CASSPSRDRGTDTQYF. In DNA, the CDR3 is TGCGCCAGCAGCCCAAGCCGGGACAGGGGCACAGATACGCAGTATTTT. This chain joins TRBV5-1 and TRBJ2-3, with 9 bases matching TRBD1. With 4 bases clipped from V and 1 base from J, the junction kept 7 bases outside the gene matches. The germline CDR1 and CDR2 sequences are SGHRS and YFSETQ. The length of the CDR3 is 16 residues.

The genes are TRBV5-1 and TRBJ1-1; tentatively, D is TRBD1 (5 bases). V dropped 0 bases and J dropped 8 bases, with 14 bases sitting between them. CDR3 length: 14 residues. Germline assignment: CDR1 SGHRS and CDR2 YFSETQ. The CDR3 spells CASSLGDSLLEAFF. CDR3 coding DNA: TGCGCCAGCAGCTTGGGAGACAGTTTATTGGAAGCTTTCTTT.

The DNA of the CDR3 is TGTGCCATCAGCAGGGGAGAAGAAGCTTTCTTT. Its protein is CAISRGEEAFF. This chain joins TRBV10-3 and TRBJ1-1; possibly TRBD1 for D (6 bases). The CDR3 runs to 11 residues. Germline lookup yields CDR1 ENHRY and CDR2 SYGVKD. V was trimmed by 6 bases and J by 8 bases, leaving 10 bases between them.

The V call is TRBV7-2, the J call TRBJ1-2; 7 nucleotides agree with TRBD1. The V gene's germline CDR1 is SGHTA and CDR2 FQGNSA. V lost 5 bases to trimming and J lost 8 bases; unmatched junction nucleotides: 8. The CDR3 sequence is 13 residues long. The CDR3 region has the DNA TGTGCCAGCAGCGACTCGATAGGGGGCGGCTACACCTTC. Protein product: CASSDSIGGGYTF.

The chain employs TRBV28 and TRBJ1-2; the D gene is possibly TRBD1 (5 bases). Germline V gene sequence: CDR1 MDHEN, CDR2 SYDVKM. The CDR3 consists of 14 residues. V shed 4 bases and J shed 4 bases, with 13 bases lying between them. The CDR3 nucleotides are TGTGCCAGCAGTTCCCCCGGGGGGGGCTATGGCTACACCTTC. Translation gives CASSSPGGGYGYTF.

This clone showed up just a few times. The CDR3 DNA reads as TGTGCCAGCAGCGAGGTAGCGGGAGCAGGCACAGATACGCAGTATTTT. Its protein product is CASSEVAGAGTDTQYF. The rearrangement links TRBV9 to TRBJ2-3, with 9 bases matching TRBD2. With 3 bases clipped from V and 1 base from J, the junction kept 6 bases outside the gene matches. Germline V CDR1 and CDR2: SGDLS, YYNGEE. This CDR3 region has 16 residues.

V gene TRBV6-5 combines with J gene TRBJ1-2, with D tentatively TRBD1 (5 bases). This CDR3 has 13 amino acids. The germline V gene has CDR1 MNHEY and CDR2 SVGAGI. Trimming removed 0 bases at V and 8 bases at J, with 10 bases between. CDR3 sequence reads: CASSYSTVGGYTF. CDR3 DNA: TGTGCCAGCAGTTACTCGACAGTTGGAGGCTACACCTTC.

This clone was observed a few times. DNA of the CDR3: TGTGCCAGCAGCCCCCCGGGACTGGGCGATGAGCAGTTCTTC. Protein sequence: CASSPPGLGDEQFF. This rearrangement joins TRBV7-9 to TRBJ2-1, with D possibly TRBD2 on 6 matching bases. CDR3 length: 14 amino acids. Trimming cost V 5 bases and J 8 bases, with 16 bases left between them. Per the germline V gene, CDR1 is SEHNR and CDR2 is FQNEAQ (reference sequence). Looking up the rest from reference TRBV7-9 and TRBJ2-1 gives the full variable domain: DTGVSQNPRHKITKRGQNVTFRCDPISEHNRLYWYRQTLGQGPEFLTYFQNEAQLEKSRLLSDRFSAERPKGSFSTLEIQRTEQGDSAMYLCASSPPGLGDEQFFGPGTRLTVL.

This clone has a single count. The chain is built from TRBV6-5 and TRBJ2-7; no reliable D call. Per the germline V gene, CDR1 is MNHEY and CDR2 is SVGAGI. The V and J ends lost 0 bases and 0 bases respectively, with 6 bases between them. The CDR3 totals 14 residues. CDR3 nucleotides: TGTGCCAGCAGTTACTCGCACATCTCCTACGAGCAGTACTTC. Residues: CASSYSHISYEQYF.

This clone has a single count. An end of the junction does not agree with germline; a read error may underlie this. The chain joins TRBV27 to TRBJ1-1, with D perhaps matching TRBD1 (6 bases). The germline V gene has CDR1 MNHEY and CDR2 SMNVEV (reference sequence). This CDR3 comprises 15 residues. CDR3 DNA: TGTGCCGGCAGTCCCAGGGGCTCGGGGAACACTGAAGCTTTCTTT. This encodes CAGSPRGSGNTEAFF.

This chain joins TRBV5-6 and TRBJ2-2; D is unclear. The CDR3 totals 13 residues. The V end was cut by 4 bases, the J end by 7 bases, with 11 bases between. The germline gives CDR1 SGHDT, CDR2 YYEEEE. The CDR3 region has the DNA TGTGCCAGCAGCCAACTGCCCGACGGGGAGCTGTTTTTT. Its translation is CASSQLPDGELFF. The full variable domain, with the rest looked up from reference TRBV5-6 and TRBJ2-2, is DAGVTQSPTHLIKTRGQQVTLRCSPKSGHDTVSWYQQALGQGPQFIFQYYEEEERQRGNFPDRFSGHQFPNYSSELNVNALLLGDSALYLCASSQLPDGELFFGEGSRLTVL.